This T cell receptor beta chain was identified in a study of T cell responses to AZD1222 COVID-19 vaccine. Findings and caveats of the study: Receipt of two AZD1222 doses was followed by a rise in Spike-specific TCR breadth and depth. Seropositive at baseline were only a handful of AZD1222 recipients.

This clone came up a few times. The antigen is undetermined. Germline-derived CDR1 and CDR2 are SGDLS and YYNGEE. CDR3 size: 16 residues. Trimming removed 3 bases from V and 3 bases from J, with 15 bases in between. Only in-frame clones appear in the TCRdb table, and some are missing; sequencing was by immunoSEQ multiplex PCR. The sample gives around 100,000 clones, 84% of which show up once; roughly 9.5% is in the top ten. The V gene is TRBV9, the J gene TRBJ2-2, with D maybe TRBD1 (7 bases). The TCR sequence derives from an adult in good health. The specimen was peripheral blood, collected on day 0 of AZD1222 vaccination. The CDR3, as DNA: TGTGCCAGCAGCGGACCTGACAGGGAGGACACCGGGGAGCTGTTTTTT. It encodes CASSGPDREDTGELFF.